The 8 T cell receptor beta chains below come from one sample, sequenced in a study of blood T cell repertoires in COVID-19. Method: immunoSEQ multiplex PCR; TCRdb's copy keeps in-frame clones and lacks some. The sample carries a few hundred thousand clones, about 90% recorded once. Material: PBMCs or T cells enriched from blood (not recorded which). The origin of the receptors is a woman between 45 and 65 years old who had been exposed to COVID-19.

The gene calls are TRBV6-2 or TRBV6-3 and TRBJ1-2, with D uncertain. V was cut by 1 base and J by 8 bases, with 14 bases left in between. The germline CDR1 and CDR2 sequences are MNHEY and SVGEGT. This CDR3 has 14 amino acids. The CDR3 coding sequence is TGTGCCAGCAGTTACTTGATAGCTTCTGGGGGCTACACCTTC. It yields the protein CASSYLIASGGYTF.

This rearrangement joins TRBV5-1 to TRBJ2-3; a possible D gene is TRBD2 (6 bases). Germline values: CDR1 SGHRS, CDR2 YFSETQ. The length of the CDR3 is 19 residues. The ends were cut back, 0 bases at V and 0 bases at J, with 20 bases in the middle. For the CDR3, the DNA is TGCGCCAGCAGCTTGGATGGGTCGGGAGCGTCTGATAGCACAGATACGCAGTATTTT. Translated: CASSLDGSGASDSTDTQYF.

This chain connects TRBV5-1 to TRBJ1-1; 7 bases align to TRBD1. The CDR3 runs to 14 residues. Unmatched junction bases numbered 5, after V lost 6 bases and J lost 0 bases. The germline CDR1 and CDR2 sequences are SGHRS and YFSETQ. The CDR3: CASTGQLMNTEAFF. CDR3 sequence (DNA): TGCGCCAGCACGGGACAGCTCATGAACACTGAAGCTTTCTTT.

V and J are TRBV6-5 and TRBJ2-7; 7 nucleotides align to TRBD1. Trimming cost V 8 bases and J 3 bases; bases outside gene matches: 7. CDR3 length: 13 amino acids. Per germline, CDR1 MNHEY and CDR2 SVGAGI. This CDR3 reads CASGSGGNYEQYF. The CDR3 DNA is TGTGCCAGCGGGTCAGGGGGTAACTACGAGCAGTACTTC.

The rearrangement uses TRBV13 and TRBJ1-4, with 9 bases that match TRBD1. V trimming: 5 bases; J trimming: 8 bases; junction bases outside the gene matches: 9. The length of the CDR3 is 15 residues. Germline V CDR1 and CDR2: PRHDT, FYEKMQ (reference sequence). The CDR3 region is CASSPPGQGREKLFF. The CDR3 DNA sequence: TGTGCCAGCAGCCCTCCGGGACAGGGAAGGGAAAAACTGTTTTTT.

With regard to this clone: One base away lies a much larger clone, so this may be a sequencing read error. The chain combines TRBV30 with TRBJ1-5; maybe TRBD1 (6 bases). The CDR3 totals 16 residues. CDR1 and CDR2 (germline): GTSNPN, SVGIG (reference sequence). Trimming pared 0 bases from V and 7 bases from J, leaving 19 bases between. The CDR3 DNA follows: TGTGCCTGGAGTGTAGGAGGGGGAGGGGCGGGACAGCCCCAGCATTTT. It encodes CAWSVGGGGAGQPQHF.

DNA for the CDR3: TGTGCCAGCAGCCTTAACCCGACAGGGTGGCCCTACGAGCAGTACTTC. Protein product: CASSLNPTGWPYEQYF. The chain couples TRBV11-2 to TRBJ2-7, with TRBD1 matching over 7 bases. The CDR3 is 16 amino acids. The V segment lost 5 bases and the J segment 2 bases; nucleotides outside the gene matches: 12. Per germline, CDR1 SGHAT and CDR2 FQNNGV.

The rearrangement joins TRBV5-4 to TRBJ2-1; 11 bases align to TRBD2. Germline V gives CDR1 SGHNT, CDR2 YYREEE (reference sequence). CDR3 length equals 15 residues. V lost 4 bases to trimming and J lost 4 bases; unmatched junction nucleotides: 4. CDR3 in DNA: TGTGCCAGCAGCACTACTAGCGGGGGATACAATGAGCAGTTCTTC. It specifies CASSTTSGGYNEQFF. The full variable domain, its missing parts supplied by reference TRBV5-4 and TRBJ2-1, is ETGVTQSPTHLIKTRGQQVTLRCSSQSGHNTVSWYQQALGQGPQFIFQYYREEENGRGNFPPRFSGLQFPNYSSELNVNALELDDSALYLCASSTTSGGYNEQFFGPGTRLTVL.